One and the same sample provided the 9 T cell receptor beta chains below, sequenced in a study of T cells after yellow fever vaccination. TCRdb redid the calling of the 5' RACE reads with MiXCR, one entry per CDR3 protein. The top ten clones hold about 25% of a sample with approximately 110,000 distinct CDR3 sequences, roughly 8.9% of them seen once. Here the sequenced sample was CD8+ T cells sorted from PBMCs, taken 45 days after the yellow fever booster vaccination. The receptors were gathered from a man between 25 and 39 years old who received the YFV17D yellow fever vaccine.

This clonotype appeared many times. V usage is TRBV20-1 and J usage is TRBJ2-7; the D call may be TRBD1 or TRBD2 (5 bases each). Germline assignment: CDR1 DFQATT and CDR2 SNEGSKA (reference sequence). There are 13 residues in the CDR3. V lost 4 bases and J 2 bases, leaving 12 bases between the germline ends. The CDR3 loop reads CSAKGTAPYEQYF. CDR3 bases: TGCAGTGCTAAAGGGACCGCACCCTACGAGCAGTACTTC.

This clonotype was detected a few times. This chain uses TRBV5-5 with TRBJ2-1; D may correspond to TRBD1 or TRBD2 (5 bases each). V lost 3 bases to trimming and J lost 4 bases, with 11 bases between them. CDR1 is SGHKS, CDR2 YYEKEE, per germline (reference sequence). This CDR3 spans 14 amino acids. The CDR3 nucleotides read TGTGCCAGCAGCTGGACGGGACCGTACAATGAGCAGTTCTTC. It codes for CASSWTGPYNEQFF.

There are a few counts of this clonotype. The V call is TRBV7-9, the J call TRBJ2-1; no definite D call. CDR3 length: 16 residues. Germline values: CDR1 SEHNR, CDR2 FQNEAQ (reference sequence). With 5 bases removed from V and 0 bases from J, the gap between germline ends came to 14 bases. This CDR3 reads CASSQIGGFSYNEQFF. The DNA for the CDR3 is TGTGCCAGCAGCCAAATCGGCGGTTTCTCCTACAATGAGCAGTTCTTC. Full variable domain (rest looked up from reference TRBV7-9 and TRBJ2-1): DTGVSQNPRHKITKRGQNVTFRCDPISEHNRLYWYRQTLGQGPEFLTYFQNEAQLEKSRLLSDRFSAERPKGSFSTLEIQRTEQGDSAMYLCASSQIGGFSYNEQFFGPGTRLTVL.

This clonotype appeared many times. The chain has TRBV5-1 and TRBJ2-7; TRBD2 agrees at 8 bases. Germline values: CDR1 SGHRS, CDR2 YFSETQ. The CDR3 runs 15 residues. V shed 4 bases and J 3 bases; nucleotides not matched to a gene: 9. Here the CDR3 reads CASSDPTSGNYEQYF. The CDR3 region has the DNA TGCGCCAGCAGCGACCCCACTAGCGGAAACTACGAGCAGTACTTC.

The chain has TRBV29-1 and TRBJ2-2, with D possibly being TRBD1 or TRBD2 (5 bases each). Trimming took off 1 base at V and 4 bases at J, with 10 bases between the two ends. The germline CDR1 and CDR2 sequences are SQVTM and ANQGSEA. This CDR3 spans 14 amino acids. CDR3: CSVEGRGVTGELFF. As DNA, the CDR3 is TGCAGCGTTGAAGGGCGAGGGGTCACCGGGGAGCTGTTTTTT.

Ten or more counts support this clonotype. The chain has TRBV29-1 and TRBJ2-1; D is undetermined. Deletions cut 3 bases from V and 3 bases from J, with 6 bases between. Germline CDR1 is SQVTM and CDR2 is ANQGSEA. The CDR3 sequence is 12 residues long. CDR3 sequence reads: CSVEGYYNEQFF. The CDR3 DNA reads TGCAGCGTTGAGGGGTACTACAATGAGCAGTTCTTC.

About this clonotype: Possible read error: a much larger clone is one base away. The chain has TRBV7-3 and TRBJ1-1; tentative D call: TRBD1 (6 bases). Trimming removed 1 base at V and 0 bases at J, with 12 bases between. The CDR3 extends over 16 amino acids. Germline CDR1 is SGHTA and CDR2 is FQGTGA. The DNA for the CDR3 is TGTGCCAGCAGCTTAAGTGGGGGCCAGATGAACACTGAAGCTTTCTTT. It yields the protein CASSLSGGQMNTEAFF.

This CDR3 reads CASSQDTGILYEQYF. The CDR3, as DNA: TGCGCCAGCAGCCAAGATACCGGGATTCTCTACGAGCAGTACTTC. The V and J genes are TRBV4-3 and TRBJ2-7; a possible D gene is TRBD2 (5 bases). CDR1 LGHNA and CDR2 YSLEER come from the germline V gene. CDR3 size: 15 residues. V was trimmed by 0 bases and J by 3 bases, leaving 12 bases between them.

This clonotype appeared many times. The V gene is TRBV6-5, the J gene TRBJ2-7; D remains unclear. Germline values: CDR1 MNHEY, CDR2 SVGAGI. V lost 0 bases, J lost 2 bases, and 8 bases lay in between. This CDR3 is 14 amino acids long. This CDR3 reads CASSYSVGAYEQYF. CDR3 DNA sequence: TGTGCCAGCAGTTACTCAGTTGGGGCCTACGAGCAGTACTTC.